These 16 T cell receptor beta chains share one sample of origin, sequenced in a study of T-cell reconstitution after alpha-beta-depleted transplantation in children. Unique molecular identifiers were incorporated when the TCRbeta library was constructed. TCRdb fed the PCR reads into MiXCR, producing one record per CDR3 protein. The table has approximately 190,000 distinct CDR3 sequences, 7.5% to 9.5% seen once. The source material was PBMCs, mostly from graft donor cells, sampled 360 days after TCRalphabeta/CD19-depleted stem cell transplant. These receptors were collected from a male patient between 2 and 10 years old who had a stem cell transplant for acute myeloid leukemia, so the T cells may come from the graft donor.

There are many counts of this clonotype. J is TRBJ2-2 and V is TRBV6-5; no definite D call. This CDR3 region has 13 residues. V was pared by 5 bases and J by 5 bases, with 9 bases between. The germline V gene has CDR1 MNHEY and CDR2 SVGAGI. For the CDR3, the DNA is TGTGCCAGCAGTCTACTATCAACCGGGGAGCTGTTTTTT. Protein sequence: CASSLLSTGELFF.

Many counts were recorded for this clonotype. The V gene is TRBV3-1, the J gene TRBJ2-1, with 9 nucleotides matching TRBD2. The CDR3 sequence is 14 residues long. Per germline, CDR1 LGHDT and CDR2 YNNKEL (reference sequence). The trim removed 1 base at V and 10 bases at J, leaving 5 bases unmatched. The CDR3 reads CASSQADSGGEQFF. Written as DNA, the CDR3 is TGTGCCAGCAGCCAAGCGGATAGCGGGGGCGAGCAGTTCTTC.

This clonotype was counted ten times or more. The chain recombines TRBV29-1 with TRBJ1-1, with TRBD1 matching over 9 bases. The CDR3 extends over 13 amino acids. The V gene end was trimmed by 7 bases and the J gene end by 5 bases; junction bases not matched to a gene: 8. In germline, CDR1 is SQVTM, CDR2 ANQGSEA. CDR3: CSAPRDRDTEAFF. DNA of the CDR3: TGCAGCGCTCCCCGGGACAGGGATACTGAAGCTTTCTTT.

This clonotype has only a few counts. The J gene is TRBJ2-2, the V gene TRBV5-6, with 9 bases fitting TRBD2. This CDR3 has 16 residues. The germline gives CDR1 SGHDT, CDR2 YYEEEE. J lost 0 bases, V lost 4 bases, and 4 bases had no gene match. Here the CDR3 DNA reads TGTGCCAGCAGCCTCGGACTAGCGACGAACACCGGGGAGCTGTTTTTT. Its protein is CASSLGLATNTGELFF.

In its sample, this clonotype was seen many times. This chain joins TRBV5-6 and TRBJ2-4, with 12 bases that match TRBD2. With V trimmed by 4 bases and J by 6 bases, 5 bases remained unmatched. Germline assignment: CDR1 SGHDT and CDR2 YYEEEE. The CDR3 is 15 amino acids. Here the CDR3 DNA reads TGTGCCAGCAGCCTAGCACTAGCGGGGGGAAACATTCAGTACTTC. Protein sequence: CASSLALAGGNIQYF. The whole variable domain, remainder taken from reference TRBV5-6 and TRBJ2-4, is DAGVTQSPTHLIKTRGQQVTLRCSPKSGHDTVSWYQQALGQGPQFIFQYYEEEERQRGNFPDRFSGHQFPNYSSELNVNALLLGDSALYLCASSLALAGGNIQYFGAGTRLSVL.

The chain is built from TRBV2 and TRBJ2-6, with D hard to call. The V end was cut by 7 bases, the J end by 2 bases, with 9 bases between. Germline assignment: CDR1 SNHLY and CDR2 FYNNEI. This CDR3 spans 14 amino acids. The CDR3 loop is CASKTDAGANVLTF. As DNA, the CDR3 is TGTGCCAGCAAGACGGACGCTGGGGCCAACGTCCTGACTTTC.

This clonotype was seen a few times. V gene TRBV10-3 combines with J gene TRBJ1-1, with D possibly being TRBD1 (6 bases). CDR1 is ENHRY and CDR2 is SYGVKD in the germline V gene. With 3 bases removed from V and 0 bases from J, the gap between germline ends came to 8 bases. This CDR3 contains 14 residues. The CDR3 DNA is TGTGCCATCAGTGAAACAGGGTTGAACACTGAAGCTTTCTTT. Protein: CAISETGLNTEAFF.

The sample holds a few counts of this clonotype. The genes are TRBV7-2 and TRBJ2-7; D remains unclear. This CDR3 spans 12 amino acids. Deletions cut 1 base from V and 2 bases from J, with 3 bases between. In germline, CDR1 is SGHTA, CDR2 FQGNSA. DNA for the CDR3: TGTGCCAGCAGCTTAGGGACCTACGAGCAGTACGTC. Encoded protein: CASSLGTYEQYV.

This clonotype has ten or more counts. The chain carries TRBV12-3 or TRBV12-4 and TRBJ2-3, with a weak D call TRBD1 (5 bases). V lost 5 bases, J lost 3 bases, and 18 bases lay in between. The CDR3 covers 16 residues. The CDR3 loop is CASSQGPLERTDTQYF. CDR3 bases: TGTGCCAGCAGTCAGGGTCCACTGGAGAGGACAGATACGCAGTATTTT.

This clonotype was detected ten times or more. The gene calls are TRBV7-2 and TRBJ2-7; TRBD2 agrees at 12 bases. Germline lookup yields CDR1 SGHTA and CDR2 FQGNSA. CDR3 length: 17 residues. Germline trimming cut 0 bases from V and 3 bases from J; bases unmatched to any gene: 6. CDR3 sequence (DNA): TGTGCCAGCAGCTTAGCAGCTGGACTAGCGGGAAACTACGAGCAGTACTTC. Protein product: CASSLAAGLAGNYEQYF.

This clonotype has a count of ten or more. The chain uses TRBV10-3 and TRBJ2-1, with D tentatively TRBD2 (5 bases). CDR1 ENHRY and CDR2 SYGVKD come from the germline V gene. This CDR3 comprises 16 residues. Between the trimmed V and J ends, which lost 0 bases and 2 bases, there was a span of 11 bases. CDR3 in DNA: TGTGCCATCAGTGAGTCGGTGAGGGAGCCCTACAATGAGCAGTTCTTC. It yields the protein CAISESVREPYNEQFF.

This clonotype was found many times. The rearrangement uses TRBV29-1 and TRBJ1-1; D is possibly TRBD1 (5 bases). The CDR3 is 14 residues long. Germline V gene data show CDR1 as SQVTM and CDR2 as ANQGSEA. Trimming left V 2 bases short and J 4 bases short, with 14 bases between. The CDR3 DNA sequence: TGCAGCGTTGAAAGGGCGGGGGTAGGCACTGAAGCTTTCTTT. This translates into CSVERAGVGTEAFF.

V usage is TRBV7-9 and J usage is TRBJ1-5; TRBD1 aligns across 8 bases. CDR1 SEHNR and CDR2 FQNEAQ come from the germline V gene (reference sequence). With V trimmed by 5 bases and J by 0 bases, 3 bases remained unmatched. The CDR3 contains 15 residues. Here the CDR3 reads CASSDRGDSNQPQHF. The DNA for the CDR3 is TGTGCCAGCAGCGACAGGGGTGATAGCAATCAGCCCCAGCATTTT.

J is TRBJ1-5 and V is TRBV20-1; the D is unclear. V was cut by 5 bases and J by 5 bases, with 13 bases left in between. Germline V gene lookup returns CDR1 DFQATT and CDR2 SNEGSKA (reference sequence). The CDR3 covers 13 residues. CDR3 nucleotide sequence: TGCAGTGCTTTAAGGAGTGGCGATCAGCCCCAGCATTTT. Amino acid sequence: CSALRSGDQPQHF.

The rearrangement links TRBV24-1 to TRBJ2-1; D may be TRBD1 (6 bases). CDR3 length: 14 residues. Germline V gene data show CDR1 as KGHDR and CDR2 as SFDVKD. V was cut by 3 bases and J by 8 bases, with 13 bases left in between. As DNA, the CDR3 is TGTGCCACCAGTGATCAGGGGCGCGACGATGAGCAGTTCTTC. Its translation is CATSDQGRDDEQFF.

This clonotype was seen repeatedly, ten times or more. The rearrangement joins TRBV7-8 to TRBJ2-7, with 10 nucleotides matching TRBD1. The germline V gene has CDR1 SGHVS and CDR2 FQNEAQ. After removal of 5 bases from V and 0 bases from J, the junction contained 13 bases not matched to a gene. The CDR3 spans 18 residues. The CDR3 spells CASSPVPGTGVSSYEQYV. CDR3 in DNA: TGTGCCAGCAGCCCCGTCCCCGGGACAGGGGTGAGCTCCTACGAGCAGTACGTC.